The 28 T cell receptor beta chains below were found in one sample sequenced in a study of control samples from healthy donors and cancer patients. The assay was immunoSEQ multiplex PCR, and TCRdb's table has in-frame clones only and misses some. Here the sample spans 150,000 to 200,000 clones, 94% being singletons. Sequences were obtained from blood. All receptors come from a woman aged 18-29 years in good health.

This clone appeared a single time. V usage is TRBV4-1 and J usage is TRBJ2-3, with D tentatively TRBD2 (5 bases). V gave up 3 bases and J gave up 3 bases, with 10 bases separating them. CDR1 is MGHRA and CDR2 is YSYEKL in the germline V gene. This CDR3 has 14 amino acids. The CDR3 protein is CASSHLGRTDTQYF. In DNA, the CDR3 is TGCGCCAGCAGCCACTTAGGGAGAACAGATACGCAGTATTTT.

There are a few counts of this clone. The rearrangement links TRBV3-1 (or the pseudogene TRBV3-2) to TRBJ1-5, with D tentatively TRBD1 (6 bases). Trimming removed 2 bases from V and 5 bases from J, with 7 bases in between. The CDR3 has 13 amino acids. Germline assignment: CDR1 LGHDT and CDR2 YNNKEL (reference sequence). CDR3 protein: CASSQNRDQPQHF. The DNA of the CDR3 is TGTGCCAGCAGCCAAAACAGGGATCAGCCCCAGCATTTT.

In its sample, this clone was seen a few times. The chain employs TRBV6-5 and TRBJ2-5; tentatively, D is TRBD2 (6 bases). This CDR3 contains 13 residues. V shed 6 bases and J shed 5 bases, with 13 bases lying between them. CDR1 MNHEY and CDR2 SVGAGI come from the germline V gene. As DNA, the CDR3 is TGTGCCAGCAGCCCCGCGGGGCTTGAGACCCAGTACTTC. Protein product: CASSPAGLETQYF.

V gene TRBV3-1 (or the pseudogene TRBV3-2) combines with J gene TRBJ2-1; D remains ambiguous. V was cut by 1 base and J by 5 bases, with 6 bases left in between. Per germline, CDR1 LGHDT and CDR2 YNNKEL (reference sequence). This CDR3 region has 13 residues. The CDR3 sequence is CASSQATDNEQFF. For the CDR3, the DNA is TGTGCCAGCAGCCAAGCGACGGACAATGAGCAGTTCTTC.

V usage is TRBV28 and J usage is TRBJ1-3; D might be TRBD1 (5 bases). The CDR3 runs to 14 residues. Germline CDR1 is MDHEN and CDR2 is SYDVKM. The germline V and J ends were trimmed by 10 bases and 4 bases, with 17 bases remaining between them. CDR3 nucleotides: TGTGCCACCAAGTATTGGAGGGGAGGAAACACCATATATTTT. Translating it yields CATKYWRGGNTIYF.

The rearrangement uses TRBV7-9 and TRBJ1-5; unclear D gene. Trimming stripped 5 bases from V and 6 bases from J, with 11 bases between. The germline CDR1 and CDR2 sequences are SEHNR and FQNEAQ (reference sequence). The length of the CDR3 is 13 residues. The CDR3 DNA is TGTGCCAGCAGCACCGACCTGGGTCAGCCCCAGCATTTT. Protein: CASSTDLGQPQHF. The full variable domain, in which reference TRBV7-9 and TRBJ1-5 provide the parts outside the CDR3, is DTGVSQNPRHKITKRGQNVTFRCDPISEHNRLYWYRQTLGQGPEFLTYFQNEAQLEKSRLLSDRFSAERPKGSFSTLEIQRTEQGDSAMYLCASSTDLGQPQHFGDGTRLSIL.

The chain employs TRBV4-1 and TRBJ1-2; possible D gene TRBD1, 6 bases. V was clipped by 8 bases and J by 6 bases, with 25 bases between them. The CDR3 runs 16 residues. Germline V gene sequence: CDR1 MGHRA, CDR2 YSYEKL. CDR3 nucleotide sequence: TGCGCCAGCTCTCAGGTCGGGACACCCTTGGAGGATGGCTACACCTTC. As protein: CASSQVGTPLEDGYTF.

This chain links TRBV19 with TRBJ1-2, with D unresolved. The CDR3 consists of 14 residues. V dropped 9 bases and J dropped 4 bases, with 18 bases sitting between them. Germline-derived CDR1 and CDR2 are LNHDA and SQIVND (reference sequence). The CDR3 DNA follows: TGTGCCAGCAGCAAGGGCAGACCACCCTATGGCTACACCTTC. This gives the protein CASSKGRPPYGYTF.

This clone occurred once. This chain uses TRBV7-9 with TRBJ2-1; D tentatively fits TRBD1 or TRBD2 (5 bases each). Trimming left V 4 bases short and J 8 bases short, with 21 bases between. Per germline, CDR1 SEHNR and CDR2 FQNEAQ (reference sequence). The CDR3 consists of 16 residues. The CDR3 DNA reads as TGTGCCAGCAGCTCCCACCCCGGGACCCAGGTCTATGAGCAGTTCTTC. This translates into CASSSHPGTQVYEQFF.

The CDR3 sequence is CASSLDKAATGSPYGYTF. The CDR3 DNA reads as TGTGCCAGCAGTCTGGATAAAGCTGCGACAGGAAGTCCCTATGGCTACACCTTC. The chain combines TRBV6-2 or TRBV6-3 with TRBJ1-2, with D perhaps matching TRBD1 (6 bases). V dropped 5 bases and J dropped 4 bases, with 26 bases sitting between them. CDR3 size: 18 residues. Germline lookup yields CDR1 MNHEY and CDR2 SVGEGT.

The chain combines TRBV5-4 with TRBJ1-2, with D unresolved. The germline V gene has CDR1 SGHNT and CDR2 YYREEE (reference sequence). The ends were cut back, 0 bases at V and 4 bases at J, with 7 bases in the middle. CDR3 length: 13 amino acids. CDR3 sequence (DNA): TGTGCCAGCAGCTTGGCCGCAGTCTATGGCTACACCTTC. Amino acids: CASSLAAVYGYTF.

The count of this clone is one. The genes are TRBV5-6 and TRBJ1-1; D gene unclear. Germline V gene sequence: CDR1 SGHDT, CDR2 YYEEEE. The CDR3 totals 14 residues. Trimming took 0 bases from V and 0 from J, leaving 6 bases between them. The CDR3 sequence is CASSLGRLNTEAFF. The CDR3 DNA reads as TGTGCCAGCAGCTTGGGTCGACTGAACACTGAAGCTTTCTTT.

The chain joins TRBV11-3 to TRBJ1-1; no definite D call. CDR1 is SGHNT and CDR2 is YENEEA in the germline V gene. Trimming stripped 0 bases from V and 3 bases from J, with 5 bases between. The CDR3 covers 13 residues. This CDR3 reads CASSLDGYTEAFF. CDR3 DNA sequence: TGTGCCAGCAGCTTAGACGGATACACTGAAGCTTTCTTT.

The rearrangement joins TRBV7-2 to TRBJ2-1; perhaps TRBD1 as D (6 bases). CDR1 and CDR2 from the germline V gene are SGHTA and FQGNSA. The CDR3 covers 13 residues. The V gene lost 1 base and the J gene lost 10 bases, with 11 bases spanning the gap. In DNA, the CDR3 is TGTGCCAGCAGCTTAGTGAGGGACACCGAGCAGTTCTTC. As protein: CASSLVRDTEQFF.

The chain is built from TRBV7-2 and TRBJ1-2; maybe TRBD1 (5 bases). Trimming pared 6 bases from V and 1 base from J, leaving 12 bases between. The CDR3 spans 14 residues. Germline V CDR1 and CDR2: SGHTA, FQGNSA. The DNA of the CDR3 is TGTGCCAGCAGTCCGGACACCCTTAACTATGGCTACACCTTC. Amino acid sequence: CASSPDTLNYGYTF. Full variable domain (rest looked up from reference TRBV7-2 and TRBJ1-2): GAGVSQSPSNKVTEKGKDVELRCDPISGHTALYWYRQSLGQGLEFLIYFQGNSAPDKSGLPSDRFSAERTGGSVSTLTIQRTQQEDSAVYLCASSPDTLNYGYTFGSGTRLTVV.

The table lists this clone with a count of one. V is TRBV4-3 and J is TRBJ1-1; 8 positions agree with TRBD1. Germline V gene sequence: CDR1 LGHNA, CDR2 YSLEER. The V and J ends lost 2 bases and 4 bases, in that order; junction bases with no gene match: 15. The CDR3 has 18 residues. This CDR3 is CASSQKTPGHTGGTEAFF. The CDR3 nucleotides read TGCGCCAGCAGCCAAAAAACTCCTGGGCACACAGGGGGCACTGAAGCTTTCTTT.

The chain uses TRBV5-1 and TRBJ2-7, with D perhaps matching TRBD1 (6 bases). This CDR3 comprises 15 residues. V shed 3 bases and J shed 4 bases, with 17 bases lying between them. The germline V gene has CDR1 SGHRS and CDR2 YFSETQ. DNA of the CDR3: TGCGCCAGCAGCTGGGACACCGGGTCGGGGTACGAGCAGTACTTC. Translated, it gives CASSWDTGSGYEQYF.

The V call is TRBV18, the J call TRBJ2-7, with TRBD1 identical over 9 bases. The germline CDR1 and CDR2 sequences are KGHSH and LQKENI. The CDR3 is 15 amino acids. V was pared by 2 bases and J by 3 bases, with 5 bases of the junction left unmatched. The CDR3 nucleotides read TGTGCCAGCTCACCAAGCGGACAGGGGAACTACGAGCAGTACTTC. Encoded protein: CASSPSGQGNYEQYF.

This chain joins TRBV2 and TRBJ1-4, with D tentatively TRBD1 (5 bases). The CDR3 loop spans 16 amino acids. Trimming pared 3 bases from V and 7 bases from J, leaving 18 bases between. Germline V gives CDR1 SNHLY, CDR2 FYNNEI. The CDR3 nucleotides are TGTGCCAGCAGTGATCCGGGTGGGGGAGAAGGTGAAAAACTGTTTTTT. Translated, it gives CASSDPGGGEGEKLFF.

This chain links TRBV15 with TRBJ2-7; either TRBD1 or TRBD2 may supply D (7 bases each). V gave up 2 bases and J gave up 6 bases, with 11 bases separating them. CDR3 size: 13 residues. CDR1 and CDR2 from the germline V gene are LNHNV and YYDKDF (reference sequence). Here the CDR3 reads CATSRQGEGEQYF. The CDR3, as DNA: TGTGCCACCAGCAGACAGGGGGAGGGCGAGCAGTACTTC.

This chain uses TRBV4-3 with TRBJ1-2; D is uncertain. CDR1 is LGHNA, CDR2 YSLEER, per germline. V was pared by 1 base and J by 0 bases, with 3 bases between. The CDR3 length is 13 residues. The DNA for the CDR3 is TGCGCCAGCAGCCAAGTATCTAACTATGGCTACACCTTC. The encoded protein is CASSQVSNYGYTF.

The chain employs TRBV27 and TRBJ1-1; D is unresolved. The CDR3 loop spans 13 amino acids. Germline loops: CDR1 MNHEY, CDR2 SMNVEV (reference sequence). V shed 5 bases and J shed 5 bases, with 12 bases lying between them. Here the CDR3 reads CASSPRPVTEAFF. The CDR3 DNA reads as TGTGCCAGCAGTCCCCGTCCCGTGACTGAAGCTTTCTTT.

V and J are TRBV2 and TRBJ2-2, with unresolved D. V was shortened by 4 bases and J by 7 bases, with 10 bases between the two germline ends. The CDR3 spans 13 residues. Per germline, CDR1 SNHLY and CDR2 FYNNEI. The CDR3 spells CASSVSSDGELFF. CDR3 DNA sequence: TGTGCCAGCAGTGTTAGTTCTGACGGGGAGCTGTTTTTT. Full variable domain (outside the CDR3, taken from reference TRBV2 and TRBJ2-2): EPEVTQTPSHQVTQMGQEVILRCVPISNHLYFYWYRQILGQKVEFLVSFYNNEISEKSEIFDDQFSVERPDGSNFTLKIRSTKLEDSAMYFCASSVSSDGELFFGEGSRLTVL.

The chain employs TRBV24-1 and TRBJ2-1, with a tentative D call TRBD2 (6 bases). Germline-derived CDR1 and CDR2 are KGHDR and SFDVKD. CDR3 length: 13 amino acids. V dropped 3 bases and J dropped 4 bases, with 6 bases sitting between them. In nucleotides, the CDR3 is TGTGCCACCAGTGATGGGGGGTACAATGAGCAGTTCTTC. This encodes CATSDGGYNEQFF.

This rearrangement joins TRBV24-1 to TRBJ1-2; no clear D gene. V dropped 3 bases and J dropped 4 bases, with 5 bases sitting between them. Germline-derived CDR1 and CDR2 are KGHDR and SFDVKD. The CDR3 extends over 12 amino acids. CDR3 loop: CATSDRSYGYTF. The CDR3, as DNA: TGTGCCACCAGTGATAGGTCCTATGGCTACACCTTC.

V usage is TRBV29-1 and J usage is TRBJ2-5; the D is unclear. Germline CDR1 reads SQVTM; CDR2 reads ANQGSEA. The CDR3 has 15 residues. Trimming cost V 5 bases and J 0 bases, with 16 bases left between them. The CDR3 DNA is TGCAGCGTTTTTTTTGTATGGTCGTACCAAGAGACCCAGTACTTC. Protein: CSVFFVWSYQETQYF.

This clone appeared once. The chain recombines TRBV11-1 with TRBJ1-4; 8 bases are shared with TRBD1. The CDR3 has 12 amino acids. The germline gives CDR1 SGHAT, CDR2 FQDESV (reference sequence). Trimming removed 5 bases from V and 12 bases from J; junction bases left unmatched: 5. The CDR3 DNA sequence: TGTGCCAGCAGCCTGGCAGGGGGCGAACTGTTTTTT. Translated, it gives CASSLAGGELFF.

The gene calls are TRBV6-6 and TRBJ2-2; TRBD1 is a possible D gene (6 bases). The CDR3 loop spans 13 amino acids. V was shortened by 9 bases and J by 4 bases, with 12 bases between the two germline ends. Per the germline V gene, CDR1 is MNHNY and CDR2 is SVGAGI (reference sequence). The CDR3 nucleotides are TGTGCCAGTTACAGGGATGGCACCGGGGAGCTGTTTTTT. It codes for CASYRDGTGELFF.